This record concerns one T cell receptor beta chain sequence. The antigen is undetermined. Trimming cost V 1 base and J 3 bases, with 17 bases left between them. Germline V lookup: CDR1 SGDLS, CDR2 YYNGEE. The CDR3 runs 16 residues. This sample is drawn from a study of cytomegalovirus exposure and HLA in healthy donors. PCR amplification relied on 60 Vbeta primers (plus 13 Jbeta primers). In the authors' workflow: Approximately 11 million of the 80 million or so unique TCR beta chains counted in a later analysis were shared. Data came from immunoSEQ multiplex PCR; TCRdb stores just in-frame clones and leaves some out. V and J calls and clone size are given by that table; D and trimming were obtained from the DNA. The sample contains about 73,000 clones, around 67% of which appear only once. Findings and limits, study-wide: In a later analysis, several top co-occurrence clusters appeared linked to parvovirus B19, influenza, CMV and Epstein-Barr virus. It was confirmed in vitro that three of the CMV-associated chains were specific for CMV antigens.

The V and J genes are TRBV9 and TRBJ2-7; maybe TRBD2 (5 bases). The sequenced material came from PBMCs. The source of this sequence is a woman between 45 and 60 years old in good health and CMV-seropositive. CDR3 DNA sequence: TGTGCCAGCAGCGTATCGGATGGCAGTGAGGGCTACGAGCAGTACTTC. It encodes CASSVSDGSEGYEQYF.